Detailed here is one T cell receptor (beta chain). The data originate from a study of blood T cell repertoires in COVID-19. Looking at the study overall: The analysed material was cDNA or gDNA that came from T cells, B-cell-depleted T cells, or PBMCs.

CDR1 is ENHRY and CDR2 is SYGVKD in the germline V gene. The CDR3 is made up of 16 amino acids. Trimming removed 7 bases at V and 0 bases at J, with 16 bases between. As handled by the study authors: Reference gene primer amplification yielded estimated nucleated cell counts. The repertoire was sequenced with immunoSEQ multiplex PCR; TCRdb's copy has only in-frame clones and lacks some. The V and J calls and clone size come from that table; D and trimming were worked out from the DNA. The sample records some 190,000 clones, roughly 80% being singletons. The receptor comes from a man aged 55 to 69 with acute or convalescent COVID-19. The sequencing input was peripheral blood. The rearrangement links TRBV10-3 to TRBJ1-3; maybe TRBD1 (6 bases). CDR3 in amino acids: CAINAGARGSGNTIYF. CDR3 coding DNA: TGTGCCATCAACGCGGGGGCAAGGGGCTCTGGAAACACCATATATTTT.